This T cell receptor beta chain was retrieved from a study of blood T cell repertoires in COVID-19. Study as a whole: From the United States, Italy and Spain came samples of acute and convalescent COVID-19.

The data were produced by immunoSEQ multiplex PCR, yet TCRdb's version contains in-frame clones alone and is incomplete. The repertoire holds around 54,000 clones, with around 81% as singletons. V was clipped by 8 bases and J by 2 bases, with 10 bases between them. The length of the CDR3 is 12 residues. Germline V CDR1 and CDR2: SGHRS, YFSETQ. This sequence was found in a woman in her sixties with acute or convalescent COVID-19. This rearrangement joins TRBV5-1 to TRBJ1-1; D gene ambiguous. The sequenced sample consisted of peripheral blood. In nucleotides, the CDR3 is TGCGCCAGTAAGCACAGCAACACTGAAGCTTTCTTT. It encodes CASKHSNTEAFF. Full variable domain (outside the CDR3, taken from reference TRBV5-1 and TRBJ1-1): KAGVTQTPRYLIKTRGQQVTLSCSPISGHRSVSWYQQTPGQGLQFLFEYFSETQRNKGNFPGRFSGRQFSNSRSEMNVSTLELGDSALYLCASKHSNTEAFFGQGTRLTVV.